These 2 T cell receptor beta chains originate from one sample sequenced in a study of control samples from healthy donors and cancer patients. Clones were read by immunoSEQ multiplex PCR, and TCRdb kept only the in-frame ones, dropping some. Among some 45,000 clones listed, over 80% were seen once. The material sequenced was blood. These receptors came from a man aged 60 to 69 in good health.

The chain carries TRBV12-3 or TRBV12-4 and TRBJ2-7; D is unclear. Trimming left V 5 bases short and J 7 bases short, with 12 bases between. The CDR3 is 12 residues long. The CDR3 spells CASSPDVGEQYF. The CDR3 DNA is TGTGCCAGCAGTCCGGACGTGGGAGAGCAGTACTTC.

Only one count was recorded for this clone. This chain connects TRBV6-5 to TRBJ1-4; TRBD1 matches at 7 bases. The CDR3 runs 14 residues. After removal of 6 bases from V and 8 bases from J, the junction contained 9 bases not matched to a gene. Germline V gives CDR1 MNHEY, CDR2 SVGAGI. The CDR3 DNA reads TGTGCCAGCAGCAGAGACAGGGAGGGGGAAAAACTGTTTTTT. Translation: CASSRDREGEKLFF.